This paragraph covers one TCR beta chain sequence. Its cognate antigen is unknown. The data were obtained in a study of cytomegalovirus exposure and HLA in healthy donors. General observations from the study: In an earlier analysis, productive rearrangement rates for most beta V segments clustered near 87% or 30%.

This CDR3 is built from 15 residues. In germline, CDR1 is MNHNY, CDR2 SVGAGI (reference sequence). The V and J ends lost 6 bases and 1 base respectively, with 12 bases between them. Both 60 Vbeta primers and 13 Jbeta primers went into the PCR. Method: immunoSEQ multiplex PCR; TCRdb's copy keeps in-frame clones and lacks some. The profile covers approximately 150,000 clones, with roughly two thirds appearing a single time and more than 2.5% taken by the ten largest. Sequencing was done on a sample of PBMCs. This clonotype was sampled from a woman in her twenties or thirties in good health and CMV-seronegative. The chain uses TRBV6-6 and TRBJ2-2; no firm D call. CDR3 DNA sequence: TGTGCCAGCAGCCGGTCCATAGAGAACACCGGGGAGCTGTTTTTT. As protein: CASSRSIENTGELFF.